One sample yielded the 28 T cell receptor beta chains listed below, sequenced in a study of blood T cell repertoires in COVID-19. The repertoire was sequenced with immunoSEQ multiplex PCR; TCRdb's copy has only in-frame clones and lacks some. The sample carries about 180,000 clones, about 87% recorded once. The sample consisted of peripheral blood. Receptors were obtained from a woman in her 30s with acute or convalescent COVID-19.

In this sample, this clone turned up a few times. The chain uses TRBV24-1 and TRBJ2-2; possible D gene TRBD1, 5 bases. Germline V lookup: CDR1 KGHDR, CDR2 SFDVKD. The CDR3 loop spans 13 amino acids. V lost 12 bases and J 2 bases, leaving 12 bases between the germline ends. The CDR3 DNA is TGTGCCTCACAGGATTTCAACACCGGGGAGCTGTTTTTT. Translating it yields CASQDFNTGELFF.

This sequence joins TRBV28 and TRBJ2-7; TRBD1 matches 8 bases. The V gene's germline CDR1 is MDHEN and CDR2 SYDVKM. The V gene end was trimmed by 6 bases and the J gene end by 3 bases; junction bases not matched to a gene: 13. The CDR3 consists of 16 residues. The CDR3 here is CASSMIGQGERYEQYF. For the CDR3, the DNA is TGTGCCAGCAGCATGATTGGACAGGGAGAACGCTACGAGCAGTACTTC.

The rearrangement joins TRBV3-1 (or the pseudogene TRBV3-2) to TRBJ2-3; 7 bases agree with TRBD2. Germline V gene sequence: CDR1 LGHDT, CDR2 YNNKEL (reference sequence). This CDR3 is 13 amino acids long. V lost 4 bases and J lost 4; bases outside the gene matches: 2. In nucleotides, the CDR3 is TGTGCCAGCAGCCTCGGACTAGCAGATACGCAGTATTTT. Translation: CASSLGLADTQYF.

The chain has TRBV9 and TRBJ2-1, with 11 positions matching TRBD2. V shed 2 bases and J 5 bases; nucleotides not matched to a gene: 0. The length of the CDR3 is 14 residues. In germline, CDR1 is SGDLS, CDR2 YYNGEE. CDR3: CASSVTSGNNEQFF. CDR3 nucleotides: TGTGCCAGCAGCGTGACTAGCGGGAACAATGAGCAGTTCTTC. Full variable domain (rest looked up from reference TRBV9 and TRBJ2-1): DSGVTQTPKHLITATGQRVTLRCSPRSGDLSVYWYQQSLDQGLQFLIQYYNGEERAKGNILERFSAQQFPDLHSELNLSSLELGDSALYFCASSVTSGNNEQFFGPGTRLTVL.

This clone was detected only once. The gene calls are TRBV10-1 and TRBJ2-1, with D possibly matching TRBD2 (6 bases). This CDR3 contains 15 residues. V was cut by 4 bases and J by 8 bases, with 18 bases left in between. Germline V gene data show CDR1 as WNHNN and CDR2 as SYGVQD (reference sequence). DNA for the CDR3: TGCGCCAGCAGTGCAGAAACGAGGGACTTCCATGAGCAGTTCTTC. Encoded protein: CASSAETRDFHEQFF.

This chain links TRBV3-1 (or the pseudogene TRBV3-2) with TRBJ2-5, with 10 bases that match TRBD2. Germline CDR1 and CDR2: LGHDT and YNNKEL (reference sequence). This CDR3 spans 15 amino acids. The V gene end was trimmed by 1 base and the J gene end by 7 bases; junction bases not matched to a gene: 6. CDR3 sequence reads: CASSQVLAGAGTQYF. Here the CDR3 DNA reads TGTGCCAGCAGCCAAGTTCTAGCGGGAGCGGGGACCCAGTACTTC.

The chain joins TRBV30 to TRBJ2-1; TRBD1 is a possible D gene (6 bases). CDR3 length: 14 amino acids. V was trimmed by 2 bases and J by 2 bases, leaving 10 bases between them. Per germline, CDR1 GTSNPN and CDR2 SVGIG (reference sequence). This chain's CDR3 is CAWSKDSTYNEQFF. The CDR3 bases are TGTGCCTGGAGTAAGGACAGTACCTACAATGAGCAGTTCTTC. The full variable domain, completed using reference TRBV30 and TRBJ2-1, is SQTIHQWPATLVQPVGSPLSLECTVEGTSNPNLYWYRQAAGRGLQLLFYSVGIGQISSEVPQNLSASRPQDRQFILSSKKLLLSDSGFYLCAWSKDSTYNEQFFGPGTRLTVL.

To note about this clone: Relative to the germline gene, one junction end is altered; a read error may explain this. The V call is TRBV28, the J call TRBJ1-1, with unresolved D. The CDR3 covers 11 residues. Germline CDR1 reads MDHEN; CDR2 reads SYDVKM. This CDR3 is CASSSGRRRLF. The CDR3 DNA reads TGTGCCAGCAGTTCAGGACGCCGGAGGCTATTT. Full variable domain (remainder filled in from reference TRBV28 and TRBJ1-1): DVKVTQSSRYLVKRTGEKVFLECVQDMDHENMFWYRQDPGLGLRLIYFSYDVKMKEKGDIPEGYSVSREKKERFSLILESASTNQTSMYLCASSSGRRRLFGQGTRLTVV.

The V and J genes are TRBV5-1 and TRBJ2-1, with 9 bases aligning to TRBD2. The CDR3 covers 16 residues. Losses at the gene ends were 4 bases for V and 8 bases for J; bases not matched to a gene: 13. Germline CDR1 reads SGHRS; CDR2 reads YFSETQ. The CDR3 bases are TGCGCCAGCAGCGCTTGGGGACTAGCAGTTATAGATGAGCAGTTCTTC. The encoded protein is CASSAWGLAVIDEQFF.

The V gene is TRBV19, the J gene TRBJ1-5; 8 bases line up with TRBD1. This CDR3 is built from 15 residues. V was clipped by 4 bases and J by 0 bases; unmatched bases: 2. CDR1 is LNHDA, CDR2 SQIVND, per germline (reference sequence). The CDR3 protein is CASSTQGASNQPQHF. For the CDR3, the DNA is TGTGCCAGTAGTACCCAGGGGGCTAGCAATCAGCCCCAGCATTTT.

V gene TRBV4-1 combines with J gene TRBJ2-3; TRBD2 is a possible D gene (5 bases). The CDR3 is 13 amino acids. The germline gives CDR1 MGHRA, CDR2 YSYEKL. V was trimmed by 1 base and J by 11 bases, leaving 13 bases between them. The CDR3 protein is CASSQVRELKQYF. CDR3 DNA: TGCGCCAGCAGCCAAGTGAGGGAACTTAAGCAGTATTTT.

The table lists this clone with a count of one. This chain uses TRBV7-9 with TRBJ1-4; D is possibly TRBD1 (5 bases). Trimming left V 5 bases short and J 5 bases short, with 15 bases between. Per the germline V gene, CDR1 is SEHNR and CDR2 is FQNEAQ (reference sequence). The CDR3 is 15 residues long. CDR3 protein: CASSHGRGRNEKLFF. In DNA form, the CDR3 reads TGTGCCAGCAGCCACGGACGGGGGAGGAATGAAAAACTGTTTTTT.

The chain couples TRBV6-7 to TRBJ2-7, with D perhaps matching TRBD2 (6 bases). TRBV6-7 qualifies as an ORF whose function is uncertain. This CDR3 spans 13 amino acids. V was clipped by 6 bases and J by 1 base, with 10 bases between them. The CDR3: CASSCGTSYEQYF. Here the CDR3 DNA reads TGTGCCAGCAGCTGCGGGACGTCCTACGAGCAGTACTTC.

The gene calls are TRBV7-2 and TRBJ2-3; 12 bases are a match to TRBD2. Germline-derived CDR1 and CDR2 are SGHTA and FQGNSA. The CDR3 spans 16 residues. The V segment lost 5 bases and the J segment 5 bases; nucleotides outside the gene matches: 8. As DNA, the CDR3 is TGTGCCAGCAGCGTAACTAGCGGGAGGATACGAGATACGCAGTATTTT. This gives the protein CASSVTSGRIRDTQYF.

The chain combines TRBV18 with TRBJ2-1, with D uncertain. V shed 5 bases and J shed 5 bases, with 25 bases lying between them. CDR1 is KGHSH and CDR2 is LQKENI in the germline V gene. The CDR3 contains 18 residues. CDR3 region: CASSFQVVPAEPHNEQFF. The CDR3 DNA reads as TGTGCCAGCTCATTCCAAGTGGTTCCGGCGGAGCCACACAATGAGCAGTTCTTC.

The CDR3 region has the DNA TGTGCCAGCAGCTCGGGGGTGAGCTCCTACAATGAGCAGTTCTTC. Protein product: CASSSGVSSYNEQFF. The chain employs TRBV11-1 and TRBJ2-1; D possibly corresponds to TRBD2 (6 bases). The germline CDR1 and CDR2 sequences are SGHAT and FQDESV (reference sequence). V lost 4 bases, J lost 0 bases, and 10 bases lay in between. This CDR3 region has 15 residues.

The chain carries TRBV28 and TRBJ2-7, with a possible D match to TRBD1 (5 bases). Germline values: CDR1 MDHEN, CDR2 SYDVKM. V was clipped by 8 bases and J by 2 bases, with 16 bases between them. CDR3 length equals 14 residues. The CDR3 loop reads CASGARQSTYEQYF. In DNA form, the CDR3 reads TGTGCCAGCGGGGCCCGACAGTCCACCTACGAGCAGTACTTC.

This chain joins TRBV30 and TRBJ1-3, with 9 bases identical to TRBD1. Trimming took 5 bases from V and 1 from J; bases not matched to a gene: 6. This CDR3 is built from 15 residues. The germline V gene has CDR1 GTSNPN and CDR2 SVGIG (reference sequence). The CDR3 sequence is CAWDRGWSSGNTIYF. The CDR3, as DNA: TGTGCCTGGGACAGGGGGTGGTCGTCTGGAAACACCATATATTTT.

The gene calls are TRBV7-9 and TRBJ2-2; 7 positions agree with TRBD2. CDR1 is SEHNR, CDR2 FQNEAQ, per germline (reference sequence). V lost 5 bases, J lost 5 bases, and 5 bases stayed unmatched. This CDR3 contains 14 residues. DNA for the CDR3: TGTGCCAGCAGCGCGGTCGGGGGGACCGGGGAGCTGTTTTTT. Its translation is CASSAVGGTGELFF. Based on the CDR3 plus reference TRBV7-9 and TRBJ2-2, the full variable domain is DTGVSQNPRHKITKRGQNVTFRCDPISEHNRLYWYRQTLGQGPEFLTYFQNEAQLEKSRLLSDRFSAERPKGSFSTLEIQRTEQGDSAMYLCASSAVGGTGELFFGEGSRLTVL.

The CDR3 bases are TGTGCCAGCAGCTCCACGGGACAGGGGGCAGGCGAGCAGTACTTC. Its protein product is CASSSTGQGAGEQYF. The chain recombines TRBV9 with TRBJ2-7, with TRBD1 identical over 12 bases. This CDR3 has 15 residues. CDR1 and CDR2 from the germline V gene are SGDLS and YYNGEE. V dropped 4 bases and J dropped 6; count of bases not matched to a gene: 8.

The chain couples TRBV3-1 (or the pseudogene TRBV3-2) to TRBJ2-1; no firm D call. The CDR3 runs to 11 residues. Germline values: CDR1 LGHDT, CDR2 YNNKEL (reference sequence). V was pared by 5 bases and J by 7 bases, with 6 bases between. Here the CDR3 DNA reads TGTGCCAGCAGCGCCGGGAATGAGCAGTTCTTC. It translates to CASSAGNEQFF.

This clone occurred once. The CDR3 protein is CASSLRTGNQEAFF. CDR3 DNA: TGTGCCAGCAGCTTGCGAACAGGCAACCAAGAAGCTTTCTTT. The chain has TRBV5-5 and TRBJ1-1; possible D gene TRBD1, 5 bases. The length of the CDR3 is 14 residues. Trimming left V 1 base short and J 8 bases short, with 15 bases between. Per the germline V gene, CDR1 is SGHKS and CDR2 is YYEKEE (reference sequence).

The V gene is TRBV5-4, the J gene TRBJ2-1; TRBD2 agrees at 14 bases. J lost 8 bases, V lost 4 bases, and 5 bases had no gene match. CDR3 length equals 15 residues. Germline loops: CDR1 SGHNT, CDR2 YYREEE (reference sequence). In nucleotides, the CDR3 is TGTGCCAGCAGCCCTGGGACTAGCGGGAGTGATGAGCAGTTCTTC. Residues: CASSPGTSGSDEQFF.

This sequence joins TRBV29-1 and TRBJ1-2, with 7 bases identical to TRBD1. In germline, CDR1 is SQVTM, CDR2 ANQGSEA. CDR3 length equals 12 residues. Losses at the gene ends were 4 bases for V and 8 bases for J; bases not matched to a gene: 7. CDR3 residues: CSVVTGDGGYTF. CDR3 nucleotides: TGCAGCGTTGTTACAGGGGATGGAGGCTACACCTTC.

The chain employs TRBV5-6 and TRBJ1-2, with D unresolved. The CDR3 sequence is 16 residues long. Germline CDR1 reads SGHDT; CDR2 reads YYEEEE. V lost 0 bases, J lost 5 bases, and 17 bases lay in between. The CDR3 region has the DNA TGTGCCAGCAGCTTGGAACTCTCGGGGAGCTCGTATGGCTACACCTTC. Its protein is CASSLELSGSSYGYTF.

This clone was observed a handful of times. An end of the junction does not agree with germline; a read error may underlie this. This chain uses TRBV7-8 with TRBJ2-5; D might be TRBD2 (5 bases). The germline V gene has CDR1 SGHVS and CDR2 FQNEAQ. The CDR3 has 12 amino acids. The CDR3 loop reads CASSLDADSEHF. Written as DNA, the CDR3 is TGTGCCAGCAGCTTAGATGCGGACTCGGAACACTTC. The entire variable domain, with the rest obtained from reference TRBV7-8 and TRBJ2-5, is as follows: GAGVSQSPRYKVAKRGQDVALRCDPISGHVSLFWYQQALGQGPEFLTYFQNEAQLDKSGLPSDRFFAERPEGSVSTLKIQRTQQEDSAVYLCASSLDADSEHFGPGTRLLVL.

This clone was found a few times. J is TRBJ2-3 and V is TRBV5-1, with 7 bases identical to TRBD1. V shed 4 bases and J 4 bases; nucleotides not matched to a gene: 6. Germline loops: CDR1 SGHRS, CDR2 YFSETQ. This CDR3 comprises 14 residues. CDR3 sequence (DNA): TGCGCCAGCAGCCCGGGACAGTCGGCAGATACGCAGTATTTT. This encodes CASSPGQSADTQYF.

This chain links TRBV4-2 with TRBJ1-1, with TRBD1 matching 7 bases. CDR1 is LGHNA, CDR2 YNFKEQ, per germline. The length of the CDR3 is 14 residues. The junction had 9 bases not matched to a gene; V was cut back by 0 bases and J by 11 bases. CDR3 nucleotides: TGTGCCAGCAGCCAAGATAGGGCAGGGGGTAGGGCTTTCTTT. It codes for CASSQDRAGGRAFF.